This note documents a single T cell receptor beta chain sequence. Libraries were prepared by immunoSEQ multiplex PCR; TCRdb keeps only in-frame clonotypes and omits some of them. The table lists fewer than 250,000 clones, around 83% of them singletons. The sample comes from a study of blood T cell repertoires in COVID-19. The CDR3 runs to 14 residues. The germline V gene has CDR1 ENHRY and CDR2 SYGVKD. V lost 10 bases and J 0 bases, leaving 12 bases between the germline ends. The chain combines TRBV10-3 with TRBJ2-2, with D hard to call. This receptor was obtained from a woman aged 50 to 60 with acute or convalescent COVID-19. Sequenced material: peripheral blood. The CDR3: CATGSETNTGELFF. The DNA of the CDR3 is TGTGCCACCGGCAGCGAGACGAACACCGGGGAGCTGTTTTTT.